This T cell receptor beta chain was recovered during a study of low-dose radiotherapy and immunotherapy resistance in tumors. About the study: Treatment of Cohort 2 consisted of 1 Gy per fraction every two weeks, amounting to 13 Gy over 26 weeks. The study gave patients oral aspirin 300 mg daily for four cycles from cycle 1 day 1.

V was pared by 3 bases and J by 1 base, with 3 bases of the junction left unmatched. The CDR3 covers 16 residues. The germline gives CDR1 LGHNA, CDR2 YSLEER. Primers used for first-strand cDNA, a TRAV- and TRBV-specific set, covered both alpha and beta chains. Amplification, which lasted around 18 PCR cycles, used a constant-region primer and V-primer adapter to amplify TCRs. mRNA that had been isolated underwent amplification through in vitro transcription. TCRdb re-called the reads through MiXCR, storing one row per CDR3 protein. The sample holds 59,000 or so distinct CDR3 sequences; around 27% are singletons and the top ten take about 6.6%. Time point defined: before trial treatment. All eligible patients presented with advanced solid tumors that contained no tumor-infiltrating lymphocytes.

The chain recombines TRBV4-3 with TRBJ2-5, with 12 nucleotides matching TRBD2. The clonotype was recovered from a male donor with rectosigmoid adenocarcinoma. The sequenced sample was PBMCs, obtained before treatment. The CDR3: CASSHGTSGPQETQYF. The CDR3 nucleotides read TGCGCCAGCAGCCACGGGACTAGCGGGCCCCAAGAGACCCAGTACTTC.